The 5 T cell receptor beta chains listed next were all sequenced from one sample in a study of neurological immune-mediated disorders. TCRdb re-analysed the 5' RACE reads in MiXCR, keeping a single row per CDR3 protein. The data contain approximately 48,000 distinct CDR3 sequences, roughly 13% of them seen just once; the ten biggest clones take up 9%. Time point given: longitudinal time-point 3. Sample: PBMCs. These receptors were obtained from a male donor with HTLV-1-associated myelopathy (HAM/TSP).

This clonotype was counted at least ten times. The chain combines TRBV28 with TRBJ2-7; 9 bases are shared with TRBD1. The germline V gene has CDR1 MDHEN and CDR2 SYDVKM. The J segment lost 4 bases and the V segment lost 7 bases, leaving 8 bases of the junction unmatched. There are 14 residues in the CDR3. The CDR3 protein is CASISGTGTYEQYF. The CDR3 coding sequence is TGTGCCAGCATCAGCGGGACAGGGACATACGAGCAGTACTTC. Together with reference TRBV28 and TRBJ2-7, the CDR3 gives the full variable domain: DVKVTQSSRYLVKRTGEKVFLECVQDMDHENMFWYRQDPGLGLRLIYFSYDVKMKEKGDIPEGYSVSREKKERFSLILESASTNQTSMYLCASISGTGTYEQYFGPGTRLTVT.

This clonotype showed up many times. V usage is TRBV5-1 and J usage is TRBJ2-1, with a possible D match to TRBD1 (6 bases). Trimming shortened V by 4 bases and J by 6 bases, and 14 bases separated the two germline ends. The CDR3 totals 14 residues. CDR1 and CDR2 from the germline V gene are SGHRS and YFSETQ. The CDR3 reads CASSRGSILNEQFF. The DNA of the CDR3 is TGCGCCAGCAGCAGGGGGTCGATACTCAATGAGCAGTTCTTC. Drawing the rest from reference TRBV5-1 and TRBJ2-1, the complete variable domain is KAGVTQTPRYLIKTRGQQVTLSCSPISGHRSVSWYQQTPGQGLQFLFEYFSETQRNKGNFPGRFSGRQFSNSRSEMNVSTLELGDSALYLCASSRGSILNEQFFGPGTRLTVL.

In its sample, this clonotype was seen many times. The chain links TRBV15 to TRBJ2-3; D gene uncertain. The CDR3 spans 14 residues. V was cut by 0 bases and J by 2 bases, with 6 bases left in between. Germline lookup yields CDR1 LNHNV and CDR2 YYDKDF (reference sequence). The CDR3 sequence is CATSRDRYTDTQYF. The CDR3 region has the DNA TGTGCCACCAGCAGAGACAGATACACAGATACGCAGTATTTT.

This clonotype was observed many times. The V gene is TRBV9, the J gene TRBJ2-1, with D possibly TRBD2 on 6 matching bases. Trimming took 0 bases from V and 5 from J, leaving 9 bases between them. There are 14 residues in the CDR3. Germline assignment: CDR1 SGDLS and CDR2 YYNGEE. The CDR3 DNA is TGTGCCAGCAGCGTAGTCGGGGGTAACAATGAGCAGTTCTTC. Amino acid sequence: CASSVVGGNNEQFF. The whole variable domain, filled in from reference TRBV9 and TRBJ2-1, reads DSGVTQTPKHLITATGQRVTLRCSPRSGDLSVYWYQQSLDQGLQFLIQYYNGEERAKGNILERFSAQQFPDLHSELNLSSLELGDSALYFCASSVVGGNNEQFFGPGTRLTVL.

The V call is TRBV7-2, the J call TRBJ2-1, with TRBD1 as a possible D gene (6 bases). Germline CDR1 is SGHTA and CDR2 is FQGNSA. This CDR3 contains 15 residues. The V end was cut by 4 bases, the J end by 3 bases, with 13 bases between. This chain's CDR3 is CASSSQGGYYNEQFF. CDR3 nucleotide sequence: TGTGCCAGCAGCTCACAGGGCGGCTACTACAATGAGCAGTTCTTC.